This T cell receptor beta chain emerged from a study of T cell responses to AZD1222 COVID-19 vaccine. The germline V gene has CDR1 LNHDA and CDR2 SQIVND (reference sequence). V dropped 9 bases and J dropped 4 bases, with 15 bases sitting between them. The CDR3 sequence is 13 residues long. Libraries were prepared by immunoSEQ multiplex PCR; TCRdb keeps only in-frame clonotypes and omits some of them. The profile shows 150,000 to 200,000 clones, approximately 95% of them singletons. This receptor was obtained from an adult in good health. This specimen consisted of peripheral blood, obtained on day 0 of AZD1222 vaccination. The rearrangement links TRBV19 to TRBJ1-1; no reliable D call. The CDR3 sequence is CASNWGRRTEAFF. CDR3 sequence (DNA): TGTGCCAGCAACTGGGGTAGACGCACTGAAGCTTTCTTT.